The sequence of this TCR beta chain was determined in a study of CD8 T cells in ankylosing spondylitis. The CDR3 contains 13 residues. The V and J ends lost 2 bases and 0 bases respectively, with 5 bases between them. Germline CDR1 MDHEN, CDR2 SYDVKM. Overall study findings and caveats: Blood of patients with ankylosing spondylitis appeared to be characterized by a TCR beta motif of several highly homologous variants. Disease-linked clones reportedly showed significant enrichment in matched ankylosing spondylitis synovial fluid.

The authors made TCR beta libraries by quantitative 5'-RACE with molecular barcodes. TCRdb reprocessed the 5' RACE reads via MiXCR and lists one record per CDR3 protein. The profile shows 150,000 to 200,000 distinct CDR3 sequences, around 13% of them singletons. This clonotype was seen at least ten times. Its antigen remains unidentified. This TCR derives from a female donor with ankylosing spondylitis or in good health (not recorded which). Sequencing input: blood, either unsorted or a sorted T cell fraction (not recorded which). The chain links TRBV28 to TRBJ2-7, with D possibly being TRBD2 (5 bases). The CDR3 sequence: CASSLRGSYEQYF. The DNA for the CDR3 is TGTGCCAGCAGTTTACGGGGCTCCTACGAGCAGTACTTC.